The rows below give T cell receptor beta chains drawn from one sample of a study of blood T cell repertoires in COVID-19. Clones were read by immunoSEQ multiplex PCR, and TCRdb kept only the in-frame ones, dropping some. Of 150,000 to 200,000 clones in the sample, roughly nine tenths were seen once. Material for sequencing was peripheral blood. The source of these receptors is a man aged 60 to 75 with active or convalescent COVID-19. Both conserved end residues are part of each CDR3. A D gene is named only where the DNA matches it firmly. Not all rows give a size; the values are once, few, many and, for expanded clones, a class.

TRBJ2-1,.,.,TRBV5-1,TGCGCCAGCAGCTTGGCAACAGGGACCTACAATGAGCAGTTCTTC,CASSLATGTYNEQFF
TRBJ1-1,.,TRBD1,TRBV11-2,TGTGCCAGCAGCCCAGGGGGCACCAAAGCTTTCTTT,CASSPGGTKAFF
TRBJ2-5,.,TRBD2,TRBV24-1,TGTGCCACCAGTGATGCCAGACTAGCGGGGGACCAAGAGACCCAGTACTTC,CATSDARLAGDQETQYF
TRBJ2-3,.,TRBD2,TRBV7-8,TGTGCCAGCAGCTTCCAACCCACTAGCGGAGGCACAGATACGCAGTATTTT,CASSFQPTSGGTDTQYF
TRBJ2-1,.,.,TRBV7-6,TGTGCCAGCAGCTCCGGAGCCAGGGGGGCCTCCTACAATGAGCAGTTCTTC,CASSSGARGASYNEQFF
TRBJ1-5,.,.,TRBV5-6,TGTGCCAGCAGCTTGTATAGGGAGGATCAGCCCCAGCATTTT,CASSLYREDQPQHF
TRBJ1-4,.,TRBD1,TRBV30,TGTGCCTGGAGTCCGGACAGGGCGAGTCGAAAACTGTTTTTT,CAWSPDRASRKLFF
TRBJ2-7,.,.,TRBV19,TGTGCCAGTAGGGCAGGGTCCGAGCAGTACTTC,CASRAGSEQYF
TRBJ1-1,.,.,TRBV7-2,TGTGCCAGCAGCTTAGTTCCTACCGGGACACTAAACACTGAAGCTTTCTTT,CASSLVPTGTLNTEAFF
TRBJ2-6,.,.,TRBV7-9,TGTGCCAGCAGCTTAGCGTCCGGGTCTGGGGCCAACGTCCTGACTTTC,CASSLASGSGANVLTF
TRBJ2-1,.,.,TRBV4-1,TGCGCCAGCAGCCAAGCTCCTGCGCGCAATGAGCAGTTCTTC,CASSQAPARNEQFF
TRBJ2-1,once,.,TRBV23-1,TGCGCCAGCAGTCAATCGTCAGCAGGATGGGACAATGAGCAGTTCTTC,CASSQSSAGWDNEQFF
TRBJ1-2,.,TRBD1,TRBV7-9,TGTGCCAGCAGCGACCGGGACAGGGGTACGAATAACTATGGCTACACCTTC,CASSDRDRGTNNYGYTF
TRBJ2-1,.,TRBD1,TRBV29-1,TGCAGCGGACAGGGTGCTGACTACAATGAGCAGTTCTTC,CSGQGADYNEQFF
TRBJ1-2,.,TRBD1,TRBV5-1,TGCGCCAGCAGCTTCGGAGGGGGCAATTATGGCTACACCTTC,CASSFGGGNYGYTF
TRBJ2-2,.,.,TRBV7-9,TGTGCCAGCAGCTTAGACAGGGATCTTGGCGGGGAGCTGTTTTTT,CASSLDRDLGGELFF
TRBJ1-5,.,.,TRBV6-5,TGTGCCAGCGGGGATGGGACACGCAATCAGCCCCAGCATTTT,CASGDGTRNQPQHF
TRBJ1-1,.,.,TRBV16,TGTGCCAGCAGCCAATCCGGGCAGGGTAACACTGAAGCTTTCTTT,CASSQSGQGNTEAFF
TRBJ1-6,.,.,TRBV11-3,TGTGCCAGCAGCACGGGACAACCGAATTCACCCCTCCACTTT,CASSTGQPNSPLHF
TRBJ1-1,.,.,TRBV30,TGTGCCTGGAGTGATATTACTGCCAACACTGAAGCTTTCTTT,CAWSDITANTEAFF
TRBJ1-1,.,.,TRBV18,TGTGCCAGCCACCAGTCGACCGGGACTAACACTGAAGCTTTCTTT,CASHQSTGTNTEAFF
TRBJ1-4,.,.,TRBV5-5,TGTGCCAGCACCAAGGAGGGAGGGACTAATGAAAAACTGTTTTTT,CASTKEGGTNEKLFF
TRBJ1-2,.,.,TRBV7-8,TGTGCCAGCAGCTTAGACAGGGCCGGCTATGGCTACACCTTC,CASSLDRAGYGYTF
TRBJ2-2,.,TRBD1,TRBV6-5,TGTGCCAGCAGGACCGGGACAGTAGGCACCGGGGAGCTGTTTTTT,CASRTGTVGTGELFF
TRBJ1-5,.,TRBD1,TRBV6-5,TGTGCCAGCAGTACAACAGGGGATAGCAATCAGCCCCAGCATTTT,CASSTTGDSNQPQHF
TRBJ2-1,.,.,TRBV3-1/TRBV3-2,TGTGCCAGCAGCCGCCTAGCAGATAGTCCCAATGAGCAGTTCTTC,CASSRLADSPNEQFF
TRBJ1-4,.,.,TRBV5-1,TGCGCCAGCAGCTTGGTTCCAGGGAACGAAAAACTGTTTTTT,CASSLVPGNEKLFF
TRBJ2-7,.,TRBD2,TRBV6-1,TGTGCCAGCAGTGAAGCTGGGACTAGCCTCTGGGAGCAGTACTTC,CASSEAGTSLWEQYF
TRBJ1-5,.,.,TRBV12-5,TGTGCTAGTGGTCCGGGATTTAGCAATCAGCCCCAGCATTTT,CASGPGFSNQPQHF
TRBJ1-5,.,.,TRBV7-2,TGTGCCAGCAGCTATTATGGACTTGAGCAGCCCCAGCATTTT,CASSYYGLEQPQHF
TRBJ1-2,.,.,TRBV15,TGTGCCACCAGCAGAGATTTGGCAGGGCCGCTCGGCTACACCTTC,CATSRDLAGPLGYTF
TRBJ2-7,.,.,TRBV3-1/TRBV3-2,TGTGCCAGCAGCCAAGATCAACTAGTCAGCTCCTACGAGCAGTACTTC,CASSQDQLVSSYEQYF
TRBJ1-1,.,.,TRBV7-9,TGTGCCAGCAGCTTAGAGATGGGGGCGGACACTGAAGCTTTCTTT,CASSLEMGADTEAFF
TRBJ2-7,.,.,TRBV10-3,TGTGCCATCAGTGAGTCGGCGGGTTACGAGCAGTACTTC,CAISESAGYEQYF
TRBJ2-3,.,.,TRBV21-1,TGTGCCAGCAGCAAAGTGAGGCAGCGGGCAGATACGCAGTATTTT,CASSKVRQRADTQYF
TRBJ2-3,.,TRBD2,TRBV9,TGTGCCAGCAGCCCGTACTCGGGGGGGTTCGGAGATACGCAGTATTTT,CASSPYSGGFGDTQYF
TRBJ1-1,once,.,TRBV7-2,TGTGCCAGCAGCTTAGTCCGGACGGGGCCGGGGAGGGCCGGCACTGAAGCTTTCTTT,CASSLVRTGPGRAGTEAFF
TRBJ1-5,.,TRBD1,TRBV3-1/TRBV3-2,TGTGCCAGCAGCCAAGATCACAGGGGGCCTCAGCCCCAGCATTTT,CASSQDHRGPQPQHF
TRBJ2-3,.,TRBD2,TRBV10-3,TGTGCCACCAGAAGGGAGGGCCTTTGGACAGATACGCAGTATTTT,CATRREGLWTDTQYF
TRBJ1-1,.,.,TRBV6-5,TGTGCCAGCAGTTATCCGGGGAACACTGAAGCTTTCTTT,CASSYPGNTEAFF
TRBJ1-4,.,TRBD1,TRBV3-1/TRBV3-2,TGTGCCAGCAGCCTCAGGAGAACAGGGGGGACTAATGAAAAACTGTTTTTT,CASSLRRTGGTNEKLFF
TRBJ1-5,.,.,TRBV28,TGTGCCAGCAGTTTCAGGGGCGCGAGCAATCAGCCCCAGCATTTT,CASSFRGASNQPQHF
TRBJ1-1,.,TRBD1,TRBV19,TGTGCCAGTAGTCGTACAGGGGACACTGAAGCTTTCTTT,CASSRTGDTEAFF
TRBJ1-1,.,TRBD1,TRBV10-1,TGCGCCAGCAGGGAGAACAGGGGTGGGATCGCTGAAGCTTTCTTT,CASRENRGGIAEAFF
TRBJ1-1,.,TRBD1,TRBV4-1,TGCGCCAGCAGTACGGACAGGGAACTAAACACTGAAGCTTTCTTT,CASSTDRELNTEAFF
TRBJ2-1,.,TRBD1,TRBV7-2,TGTGCCAGCAGCCCAGGACAGGGAACTCGGAATGAGCAGTTCTTC,CASSPGQGTRNEQFF
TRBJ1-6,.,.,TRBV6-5,TGTGCCAGCAGTTACTCGCAGGGAAGGTCACCCCTCCACTTT,CASSYSQGRSPLHF
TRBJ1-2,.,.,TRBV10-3,TGTGCCATCAGTGATCAGGGCGTCTATGGCTACACCTTC,CAISDQGVYGYTF